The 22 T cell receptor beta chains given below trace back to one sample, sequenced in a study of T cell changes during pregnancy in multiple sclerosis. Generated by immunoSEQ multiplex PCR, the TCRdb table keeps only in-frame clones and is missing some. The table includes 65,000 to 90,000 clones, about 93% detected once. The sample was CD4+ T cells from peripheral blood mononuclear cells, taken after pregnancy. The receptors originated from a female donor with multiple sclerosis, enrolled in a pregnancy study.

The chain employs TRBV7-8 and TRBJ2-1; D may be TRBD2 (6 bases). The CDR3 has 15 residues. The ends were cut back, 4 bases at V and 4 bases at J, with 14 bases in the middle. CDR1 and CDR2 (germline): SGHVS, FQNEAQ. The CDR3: CASSSGDSPYNEQFF. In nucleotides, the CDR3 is TGTGCCAGCAGCTCGGGGGACTCCCCTTACAATGAGCAGTTCTTC.

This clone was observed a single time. The CDR3 protein is CASSLEGGRDYEQYF. CDR3 sequence (DNA): TGTGCCAGCAGCTTAGAGGGCGGGAGGGACTACGAGCAGTACTTC. This sequence joins TRBV7-2 and TRBJ2-7; 9 bases are shared with TRBD2. Unmatched junction bases numbered 4, after V lost 1 base and J lost 3 bases. Per germline, CDR1 SGHTA and CDR2 FQGNSA. The CDR3 has 15 residues.

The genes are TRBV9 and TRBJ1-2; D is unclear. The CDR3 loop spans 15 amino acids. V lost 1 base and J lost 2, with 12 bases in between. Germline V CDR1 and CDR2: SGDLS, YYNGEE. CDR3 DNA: TGTGCCAGCAGCGTAAGAGCGGGGATGAACTATGGCTACACCTTC. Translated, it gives CASSVRAGMNYGYTF.

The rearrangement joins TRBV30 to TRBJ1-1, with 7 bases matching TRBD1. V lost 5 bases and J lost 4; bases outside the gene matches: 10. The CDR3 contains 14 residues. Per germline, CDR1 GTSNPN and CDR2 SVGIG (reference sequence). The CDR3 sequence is CAWGRGLEGTEAFF. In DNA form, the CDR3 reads TGTGCCTGGGGAAGGGGGCTAGAGGGCACTGAAGCTTTCTTT.

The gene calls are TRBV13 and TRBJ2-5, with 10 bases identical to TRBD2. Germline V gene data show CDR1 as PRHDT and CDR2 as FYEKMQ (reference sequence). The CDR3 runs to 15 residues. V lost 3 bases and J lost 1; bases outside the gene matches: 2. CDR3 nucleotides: TGTGCCAGCAGCTTCCGACTAGCGGGCCAAGAGACCCAGTACTTC. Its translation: CASSFRLAGQETQYF.

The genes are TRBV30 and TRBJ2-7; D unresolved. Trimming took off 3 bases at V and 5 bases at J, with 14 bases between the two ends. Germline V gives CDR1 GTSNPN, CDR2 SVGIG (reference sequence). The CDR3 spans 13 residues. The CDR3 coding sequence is TGTGCCTGGAGCCGGAACTACCCCAACGAGCAGTACTTC. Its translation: CAWSRNYPNEQYF. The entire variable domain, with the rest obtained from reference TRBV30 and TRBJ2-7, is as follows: SQTIHQWPATLVQPVGSPLSLECTVEGTSNPNLYWYRQAAGRGLQLLFYSVGIGQISSEVPQNLSASRPQDRQFILSSKKLLLSDSGFYLCAWSRNYPNEQYFGPGTRLTVT.

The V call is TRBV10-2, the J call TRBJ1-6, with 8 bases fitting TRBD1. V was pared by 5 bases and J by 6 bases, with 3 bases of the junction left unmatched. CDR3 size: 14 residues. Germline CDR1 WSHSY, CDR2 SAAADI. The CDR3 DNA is TGCGCCAGCAGTCCGGACAGGGCTAATTCACCCCTCCACTTT. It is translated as CASSPDRANSPLHF.

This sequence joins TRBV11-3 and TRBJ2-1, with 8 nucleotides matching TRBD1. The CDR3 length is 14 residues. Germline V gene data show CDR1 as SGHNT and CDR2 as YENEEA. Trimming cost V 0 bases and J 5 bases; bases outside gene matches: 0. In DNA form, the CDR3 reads TGTGCCAGCAGCTTAGAGGGACAGGACAATGAGCAGTTCTTC. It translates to CASSLEGQDNEQFF. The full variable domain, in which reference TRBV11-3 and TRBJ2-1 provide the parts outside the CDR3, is EAGVVQSPRYKIIEKKQPVAFWCNPISGHNTLYWYLQNLGQGPELLIRYENEEAVDDSQLPKDRFSAERLKGVDSTLKIQPAELGDSAVYLCASSLEGQDNEQFFGPGTRLTVL.

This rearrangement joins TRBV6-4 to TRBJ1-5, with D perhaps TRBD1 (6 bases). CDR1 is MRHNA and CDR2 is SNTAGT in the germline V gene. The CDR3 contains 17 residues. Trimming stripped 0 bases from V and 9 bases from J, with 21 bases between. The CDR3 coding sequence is TGTGCCAGCAGTGACTCAGACAGGATGTGGGCTACCAGGCCCCAGCATTTT. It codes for CASSDSDRMWATRPQHF.

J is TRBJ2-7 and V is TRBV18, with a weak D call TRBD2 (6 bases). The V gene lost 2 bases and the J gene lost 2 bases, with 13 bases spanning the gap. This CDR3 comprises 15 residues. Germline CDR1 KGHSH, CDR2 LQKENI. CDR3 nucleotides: TGTGCCAGCTCACCAGGGTGGGACTCAACCTACGAGCAGTACTTC. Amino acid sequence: CASSPGWDSTYEQYF.

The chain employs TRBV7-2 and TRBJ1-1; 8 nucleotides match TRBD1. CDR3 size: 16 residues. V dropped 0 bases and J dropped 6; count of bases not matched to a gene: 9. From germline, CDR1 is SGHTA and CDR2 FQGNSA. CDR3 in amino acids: CASSLAPSPGQAEAFF. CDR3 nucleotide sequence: TGTGCCAGCAGCTTAGCGCCATCACCGGGACAGGCTGAAGCTTTCTTT. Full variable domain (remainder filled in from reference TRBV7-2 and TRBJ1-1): GAGVSQSPSNKVTEKGKDVELRCDPISGHTALYWYRQSLGQGLEFLIYFQGNSAPDKSGLPSDRFSAERTGGSVSTLTIQRTQQEDSAVYLCASSLAPSPGQAEAFFGQGTRLTVV.

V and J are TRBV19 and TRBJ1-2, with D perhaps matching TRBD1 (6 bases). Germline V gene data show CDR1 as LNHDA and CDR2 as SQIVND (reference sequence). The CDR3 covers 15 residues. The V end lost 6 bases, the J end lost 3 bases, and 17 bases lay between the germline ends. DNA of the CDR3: TGTGCCAGTAGCCAACCCTCCAGGGGCGACTATGGCTACACCTTC. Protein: CASSQPSRGDYGYTF.

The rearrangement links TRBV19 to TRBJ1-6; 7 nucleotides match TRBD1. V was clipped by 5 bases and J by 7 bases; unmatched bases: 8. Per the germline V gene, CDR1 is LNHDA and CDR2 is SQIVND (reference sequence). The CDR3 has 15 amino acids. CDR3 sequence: CASSGRQGKNSPLHF. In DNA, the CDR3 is TGTGCCAGTAGTGGCCGACAGGGTAAAAATTCACCCCTCCACTTT.

The CDR3: CASSQDQGDQPQHF. CDR3 sequence (DNA): TGCGCCAGCAGCCAAGATCAGGGGGATCAGCCCCAGCATTTT. The V and J genes are TRBV4-1 and TRBJ1-5, with TRBD1 matching over 7 bases. V lost 0 bases to trimming and J lost 5 bases; unmatched junction nucleotides: 1. Germline assignment: CDR1 MGHRA and CDR2 YSYEKL. CDR3 length: 14 residues.

CDR3 bases: TGCGCCAGCAGCCAATTCCTAAATACAGATACGCAGTATTTT. This codes for CASSQFLNTDTQYF. The rearrangement uses TRBV4-1 and TRBJ2-3; D unclear. Looked up from germline, CDR1 is MGHRA and CDR2 is YSYEKL. The length of the CDR3 is 14 residues. The V and J ends lost 2 bases and 3 bases respectively, with 9 bases between them.

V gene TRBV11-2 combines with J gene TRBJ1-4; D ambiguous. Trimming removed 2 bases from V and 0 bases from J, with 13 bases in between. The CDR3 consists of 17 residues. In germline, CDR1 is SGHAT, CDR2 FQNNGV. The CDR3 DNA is TGTGCCAGCAGCTTACGCCGGAGGAGTGCAACTAATGAAAAACTGTTTTTT. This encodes CASSLRRRSATNEKLFF.

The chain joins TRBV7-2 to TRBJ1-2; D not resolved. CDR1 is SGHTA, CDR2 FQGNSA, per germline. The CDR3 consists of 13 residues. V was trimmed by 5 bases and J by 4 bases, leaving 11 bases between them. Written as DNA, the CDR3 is TGTGCCAGCAGCCCCGAGCCTGTCTATGGCTACACCTTC. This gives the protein CASSPEPVYGYTF.

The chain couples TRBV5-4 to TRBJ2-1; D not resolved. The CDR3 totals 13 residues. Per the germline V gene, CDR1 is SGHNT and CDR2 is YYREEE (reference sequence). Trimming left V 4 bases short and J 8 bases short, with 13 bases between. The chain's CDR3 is CASSPVSRDEQFF. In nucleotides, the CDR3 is TGTGCCAGCAGCCCCGTAAGTCGGGATGAGCAGTTCTTC.

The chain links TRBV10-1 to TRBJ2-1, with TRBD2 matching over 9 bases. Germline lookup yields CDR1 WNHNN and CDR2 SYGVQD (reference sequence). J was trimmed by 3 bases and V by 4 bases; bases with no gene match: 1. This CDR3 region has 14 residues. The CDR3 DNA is TGCGCCAGCAGTGTAGCGGGAGTCTACAATGAGCAGTTCTTC. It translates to CASSVAGVYNEQFF.

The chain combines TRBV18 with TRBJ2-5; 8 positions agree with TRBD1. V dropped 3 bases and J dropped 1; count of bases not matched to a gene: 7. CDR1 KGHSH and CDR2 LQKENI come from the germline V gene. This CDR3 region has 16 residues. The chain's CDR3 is CASSPPTGDAQETQYF. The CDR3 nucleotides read TGTGCCAGCTCACCCCCGACAGGGGATGCCCAAGAGACCCAGTACTTC. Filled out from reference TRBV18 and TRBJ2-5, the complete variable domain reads NAGVMQNPRHLVRRRGQEARLRCSPMKGHSHVYWYRQLPEEGLKFMVYLQKENIIDESGMPKERFSAEFPKEGPSILRIQQVVRGDSAAYFCASSPPTGDAQETQYFGPGTRLLVL.

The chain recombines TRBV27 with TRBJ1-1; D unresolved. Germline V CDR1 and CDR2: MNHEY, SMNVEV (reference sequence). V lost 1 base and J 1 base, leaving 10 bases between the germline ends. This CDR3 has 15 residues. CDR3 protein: CASSLLSPRNTEAFF. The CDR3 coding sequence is TGTGCCAGCAGTTTATTGAGCCCCCGGAACACTGAAGCTTTCTTT.

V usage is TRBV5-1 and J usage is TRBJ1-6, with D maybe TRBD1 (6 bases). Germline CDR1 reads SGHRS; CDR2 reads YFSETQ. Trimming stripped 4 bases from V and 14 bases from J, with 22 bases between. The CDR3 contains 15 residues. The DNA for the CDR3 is TGCGCCAGCAGCCCCATTACAGGGCCCGCCAGGGCCCTCCACTTT. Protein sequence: CASSPITGPARALHF. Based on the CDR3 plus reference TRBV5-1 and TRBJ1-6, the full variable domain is KAGVTQTPRYLIKTRGQQVTLSCSPISGHRSVSWYQQTPGQGLQFLFEYFSETQRNKGNFPGRFSGRQFSNSRSEMNVSTLELGDSALYLCASSPITGPARALHFGNGTRLTVT.